Presented here are 18 T cell receptor beta chains from one specimen sequenced in a study of blood T cell repertoires in COVID-19. Using immunoSEQ multiplex PCR, the repertoire was profiled, and TCRdb retains in-frame clones only, with some absent. The sample includes around 250,000 clones, about 85% seen only once; the top ten take about 7%. The source material was PBMCs or T cells enriched from blood (not recorded which). The receptors come from a woman between 50 and 59 years old who had been exposed to COVID-19.

The V and J genes are TRBV19 and TRBJ2-7, with D unresolved. The CDR3 is 13 residues long. In germline, CDR1 is LNHDA, CDR2 SQIVND (reference sequence). The ends were cut back, 3 bases at V and 3 bases at J, with 9 bases in the middle. The CDR3 region has the DNA TGTGCCAGTAGTATTATCCCAGGCTACGAGCAGTACTTC. This encodes CASSIIPGYEQYF.

This chain connects TRBV10-3 to TRBJ2-3; D is possibly TRBD2 (5 bases). Deletions cut 10 bases from V and 5 bases from J, with 16 bases between. Germline V gives CDR1 ENHRY, CDR2 SYGVKD. The CDR3 totals 13 residues. In DNA form, the CDR3 reads TGTGCCAGCTCACCACGCCGGGAAGATACGCAGTATTTT. Translating it yields CASSPRREDTQYF.

The rearrangement uses TRBV7-9 and TRBJ1-4, with 7 bases that match TRBD1. The CDR3 runs to 17 residues. The J segment lost 0 bases and the V segment lost 5 bases, leaving 9 bases of the junction unmatched. Germline assignment: CDR1 SEHNR and CDR2 FQNEAQ (reference sequence). The CDR3 is CASSPTGMGATNEKLFF. The CDR3 DNA reads as TGTGCCAGCAGCCCGACAGGGATGGGAGCAACTAATGAAAAACTGTTTTTT.

The chain uses TRBV9 and TRBJ1-2; D not resolved. Germline V gene lookup returns CDR1 SGDLS and CDR2 YYNGEE. The CDR3 runs 16 residues. Trimming took 3 bases from V and 1 from J, leaving 16 bases between them. This CDR3 is CASSGASEGFNYGYTF. Written as DNA, the CDR3 is TGTGCCAGCAGCGGAGCCTCCGAGGGTTTTAACTATGGCTACACCTTC. Looking up the rest from reference TRBV9 and TRBJ1-2 gives the full variable domain: DSGVTQTPKHLITATGQRVTLRCSPRSGDLSVYWYQQSLDQGLQFLIQYYNGEERAKGNILERFSAQQFPDLHSELNLSSLELGDSALYFCASSGASEGFNYGYTFGSGTRLTVV.

J is TRBJ2-7 and V is TRBV11-3; TRBD2 agrees at 15 bases. The CDR3 is made up of 16 amino acids. V shed 5 bases and J 7 bases; nucleotides not matched to a gene: 9. Germline CDR1 is SGHNT and CDR2 is YENEEA. The CDR3 region is CASSTLGLAGGREQYF. The CDR3 region has the DNA TGTGCCAGCAGCACCCTCGGACTAGCGGGGGGGCGTGAGCAGTACTTC.

This chain links TRBV5-8 with TRBJ1-5; 10 positions match TRBD1. Germline CDR1 and CDR2: SGHTS and YDEGEE. J was trimmed by 0 bases and V by 4 bases; bases with no gene match: 4. The CDR3 has 16 amino acids. The CDR3 region is CASSPGTGDSNQPQHF. As DNA, the CDR3 is TGTGCCAGCAGCCCCGGGACAGGGGATAGCAATCAGCCCCAGCATTTT.

This sequence joins TRBV6-5 and TRBJ2-5; TRBD2 matches at 11 bases. The CDR3 length is 15 residues. J lost 2 bases, V lost 6 bases, and 5 bases had no gene match. Germline-derived CDR1 and CDR2 are MNHEY and SVGAGI. The CDR3 sequence is CASRPTSGVQETQYF. The CDR3 bases are TGTGCCAGCAGACCGACTAGCGGGGTACAAGAGACCCAGTACTTC.

The chain is built from TRBV6-2 or TRBV6-3 and TRBJ2-2; possible D gene TRBD2, 6 bases. The CDR3 covers 15 residues. Germline V gene lookup returns CDR1 MNHEY and CDR2 SVGEGT. V dropped 4 bases and J dropped 7 bases, with 16 bases sitting between them. DNA for the CDR3: TGTGCCAGCAGTTCGACGGGGGTTGGCGGCGGGGAGCTGTTTTTT. Amino acids: CASSSTGVGGGELFF.

The chain employs TRBV5-4 and TRBJ1-2, with a weak D call TRBD1 (6 bases). The V gene lost 4 bases and the J gene lost 4 bases, with 17 bases spanning the gap. This CDR3 contains 15 residues. The germline V gene encodes CDR1 SGHNT and CDR2 YYREEE (reference sequence). The CDR3 DNA is TGTGCCAGCAGCGAAAGGGGTACAGGGCTCTATGGCTACACCTTC. It yields the protein CASSERGTGLYGYTF.

This chain links TRBV28 with TRBJ1-1; weak D call: TRBD1 (5 bases). Trimming removed 6 bases from V and 4 bases from J, with 15 bases in between. Per the germline V gene, CDR1 is MDHEN and CDR2 is SYDVKM. The CDR3 has 14 residues. The chain's CDR3 is CASRAVQGLTEAFF. As DNA, the CDR3 is TGTGCCAGCAGGGCGGTCCAGGGCCTCACTGAAGCTTTCTTT.

V and J are TRBV18 and TRBJ2-5; tentatively, D is TRBD1 (6 bases). The germline gives CDR1 KGHSH, CDR2 LQKENI. The CDR3 consists of 16 residues. Deletions cut 6 bases from V and 2 bases from J, with 19 bases between. The chain's CDR3 is CASSLHRDIIQETQYF. CDR3 in DNA: TGTGCCAGCTCTCTACACCGGGACATAATACAAGAGACCCAGTACTTC.

This chain links TRBV21-1 with TRBJ1-2. TRBV21-1 is annotated as a pseudogene. There are 14 residues in the CDR3. DNA of the CDR3: TGTGCCAGCAGCAAAGCCGCGGGGGTAGATGGCTACACCTTC. Protein: CASSKAAGVDGYTF.

This clone occurred a few times. This chain connects TRBV29-1 to TRBJ2-2, with TRBD1 identical over 9 bases. J gave up 7 bases and V 7 bases, and 13 bases lay outside the gene matches. The germline V gene has CDR1 SQVTM and CDR2 ANQGSEA. This CDR3 has 15 amino acids. As DNA, the CDR3 is TGCAGCGCCGGCATGGGACAGGGTGTCAACGGGGAGCTGTTTTTT. Amino acid sequence: CSAGMGQGVNGELFF.

The chain uses TRBV30 and TRBJ1-1; D is possibly TRBD1 (5 bases). Germline loops: CDR1 GTSNPN, CDR2 SVGIG (reference sequence). V lost 5 bases, J lost 1 base, and 5 bases lay in between. The CDR3 loop spans 11 amino acids. The CDR3 region has the DNA TGTGCCTGGCAGGGGAACACTGAAGCTTTCTTT. This gives the protein CAWQGNTEAFF.

This rearrangement joins TRBV5-1 to TRBJ1-3; perhaps TRBD1 as D (6 bases). This CDR3 comprises 15 residues. V was trimmed by 3 bases and J by 4 bases, leaving 14 bases between them. CDR1 and CDR2 from the germline V gene are SGHRS and YFSETQ. CDR3 sequence reads: CASSYTQGSGNTIYF. The CDR3, as DNA: TGCGCCAGCAGCTACACACAGGGCTCGGGAAACACCATATATTTT. The complete variable domain, with remaining parts taken from reference TRBV5-1 and TRBJ1-3, reads KAGVTQTPRYLIKTRGQQVTLSCSPISGHRSVSWYQQTPGQGLQFLFEYFSETQRNKGNFPGRFSGRQFSNSRSEMNVSTLELGDSALYLCASSYTQGSGNTIYFGEGSWLTVV.

The CDR3 sequence: CASRTASTYEQYF. In DNA form, the CDR3 reads TGTGCCAGCAGGACGGCTAGTACTTACGAGCAGTACTTC. The chain has TRBV2 and TRBJ2-7; D is unclear. CDR3 size: 13 residues. Germline V lookup: CDR1 SNHLY, CDR2 FYNNEI. Between the trimmed V and J ends, which lost 6 bases and 4 bases, there was a span of 13 bases.

This chain links TRBV28 with TRBJ2-1, with D possibly being TRBD1 (5 bases). Trimming left V 0 bases short and J 10 bases short, with 13 bases between. CDR1 is MDHEN and CDR2 is SYDVKM in the germline V gene. The CDR3 is 14 amino acids. CDR3 DNA: TGTGCCAGCAGTTTATGCATAAGGGGTTGCGAGCAGTTCTTC. Amino acids: CASSLCIRGCEQFF.

The V call is TRBV6-2 or TRBV6-3, the J call TRBJ2-1; TRBD2 might be the D (5 bases). The V gene's germline CDR1 is MNHEY and CDR2 SVGEGT. V was cut by 2 bases and J by 7 bases, with 12 bases left in between. The CDR3 length is 14 residues. DNA for the CDR3: TGTGCCAGCAGTTACGACGGGGTTATAAATGAGCAGTTCTTC. This codes for CASSYDGVINEQFF.